This entry lists 7 T cell receptor beta chains sequenced from one sample in a study of glioma-infiltrating T cells after dendritic cell vaccination. Indicated time point: after dendritic cell vaccination, including at tumor progression/relapse. Assay: immunoSEQ multiplex PCR; the TCRdb copy retains only in-frame clones and omits some. In the table there are approximately 48,000 clones, 89% of which are singletons. Material: blood, obtained after dendritic cell vaccination. The receptors here all came from a human donor with glioblastoma.

The rearrangement links TRBV9 to TRBJ2-2, with a weak D call TRBD1 (5 bases). The CDR3 runs 14 residues. The germline V and J ends were trimmed by 4 bases and 4 bases, with 11 bases remaining between them. Germline V lookup: CDR1 SGDLS, CDR2 YYNGEE. The CDR3 here is CASSITRVTGELFF. The CDR3 DNA follows: TGTGCCAGCAGCATTACCAGGGTCACCGGGGAGCTGTTTTTT. Supplemented by reference TRBV9 and TRBJ2-2, the full variable domain reads DSGVTQTPKHLITATGQRVTLRCSPRSGDLSVYWYQQSLDQGLQFLIQYYNGEERAKGNILERFSAQQFPDLHSELNLSSLELGDSALYFCASSITRVTGELFFGEGSRLTVL.

V gene TRBV7-2 combines with J gene TRBJ2-5; 9 positions match TRBD2. The CDR3 loop spans 15 amino acids. Germline V gene data show CDR1 as SGHTA and CDR2 as FQGNSA. The ends lost 5 bases at V and 4 bases at J; junction bases unmatched: 8. The CDR3 bases are TGTGCCAGCAGCCTCCCGGCGGGAGGGCGAGAGACCCAGTACTTC. The encoded protein is CASSLPAGGRETQYF.

V and J are TRBV28 and TRBJ1-2, with D maybe TRBD1 (5 bases). The CDR3 extends over 20 amino acids. Germline CDR1 MDHEN, CDR2 SYDVKM. Trimming stripped 6 bases from V and 0 bases from J, with 29 bases between. CDR3 DNA sequence: TGTGCCAGCAGAACCAGGGCCTGGGGCGGCCACCCACAAGCTAACTATGGCTACACCTTC. Translating it yields CASRTRAWGGHPQANYGYTF.

The chain combines TRBV10-3 with TRBJ2-1, with 8 bases that match TRBD2. This CDR3 has 13 amino acids. J gave up 5 bases and V 7 bases, and 4 bases lay outside the gene matches. Looked up from germline, CDR1 is ENHRY and CDR2 is SYGVKD. The DNA of the CDR3 is TGTGCCATCAACGAAGCGGGAGACAATGAGCAGTTCTTC. Amino acids: CAINEAGDNEQFF.

This chain connects TRBV9 to TRBJ1-1; D perhaps matches TRBD1 (6 bases). The V gene's germline CDR1 is SGDLS and CDR2 YYNGEE. Trimming pared 4 bases from V and 3 bases from J, leaving 19 bases between. The CDR3 extends over 16 amino acids. The CDR3 DNA follows: TGTGCCAGCAGCCCGGGGATTCGGGACAAAGACACTGAAGCTTTCTTT. It translates to CASSPGIRDKDTEAFF.

The V and J genes are TRBV7-2 and TRBJ2-7, with 10 bases identical to TRBD2. J was trimmed by 7 bases and V by 4 bases; bases with no gene match: 22. Germline V lookup: CDR1 SGHTA, CDR2 FQGNSA. The CDR3 length is 19 residues. The CDR3 here is CASSSGRSTSGRVGMEQYF. The CDR3 DNA sequence: TGTGCCAGCAGCTCAGGGAGGTCGACCAGCGGGAGGGTTGGAATGGAGCAGTACTTC.

Here the CDR3 reads CASSKVILAGAGELFF. CDR3 nucleotides: TGTGCCAGCAGCAAAGTAATCCTAGCGGGAGCCGGGGAGCTGTTTTTT. The chain has TRBV21-1 and TRBJ2-2; the table's TRBD2 call for D was not verified on the DNA. TRBV21-1 is shown as a pseudogene. The CDR3 contains 16 residues.